This TCR beta chain is drawn from a study of T cells in narcolepsy. Overall study context: Donors had narcolepsy type 1 or type 2, or were healthy controls. Study results and limitations: Blood of same and different patients, but not healthy controls, reportedly held recurring autoreactive clonotypes. Same-patient CSF and blood CD4+ T cell clonotypes included HCRT-specific and TRIB2-specific autoreactive ones.

The table came from immunoSEQ multiplex PCR; TCRdb's copy has only in-frame clones and leaves some out. The table has tens of thousands of clones, approximately 85% seen once. The CDR3 covers 12 residues. V was cut by 0 bases and J by 5 bases, with 7 bases left in between. The V gene's germline CDR1 is SQVTM and CDR2 ANQGSEA. As to this clone: Its antigen is still unknown.

The genes are TRBV29-1 and TRBJ2-5; TRBD2 is a possible D gene (5 bases). Sequencing used memory (CD45RA-) CD4+ T cells from blood. This receptor was identified in a human donor in good health. The CDR3 DNA follows: TGCAGCGTTGAAGAGGCTAGCGAGACCCAGTACTTC. Amino acid sequence: CSVEEASETQYF.